A single T cell receptor beta chain is shown here with its context. Its target is not known. This CDR3 is built from 14 residues. V dropped 2 bases and J dropped 5 bases, with 13 bases sitting between them. This sample is drawn from a study of T cell repertoires in cytomegalovirus infection. Study-wide results and caveats: The ex vivo response was dominated by HLA-C-restricted CMV-specific TCR beta clonotypes. Individuals carrying CMV plus the relevant HLA were identified by cumulative frequency of public TCR beta families.

TCRdb re-called the reads with MiXCR, one entry per CDR3 protein. The table lists 50,000 to 65,000 distinct CDR3 sequences, around a fifth of them singletons. The chain has TRBV12-3 or TRBV12-4 and TRBJ2-7; TRBD1 is a possible D gene (6 bases). The receptor was derived from a human donor in good health (CMV status not recorded). Some clones in this sample may be carry-over from other donors' samples. The source was CD8+ T cells from cultured PBMCs, collected from culture after CMV antigen stimulation. The CDR3 sequence: CASSLWGPRDEQYF. In DNA form, the CDR3 reads TGTGCCAGCAGTTTATGGGGGCCGCGGGACGAGCAGTACTTC.